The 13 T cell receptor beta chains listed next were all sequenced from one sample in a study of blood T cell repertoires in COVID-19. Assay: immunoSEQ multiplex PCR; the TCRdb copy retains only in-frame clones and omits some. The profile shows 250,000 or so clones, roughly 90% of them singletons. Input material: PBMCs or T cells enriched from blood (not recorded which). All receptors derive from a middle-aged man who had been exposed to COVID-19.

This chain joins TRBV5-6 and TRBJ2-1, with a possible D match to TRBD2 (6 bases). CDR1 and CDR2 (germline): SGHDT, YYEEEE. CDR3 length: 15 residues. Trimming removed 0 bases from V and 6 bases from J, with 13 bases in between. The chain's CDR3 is CASSLELATVNEQFF. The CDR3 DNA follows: TGTGCCAGCAGCTTGGAACTAGCTACCGTCAATGAGCAGTTCTTC.

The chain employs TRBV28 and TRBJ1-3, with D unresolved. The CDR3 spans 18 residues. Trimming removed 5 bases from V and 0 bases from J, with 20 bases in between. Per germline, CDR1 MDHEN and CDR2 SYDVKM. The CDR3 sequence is CASSDVWAAGISGNTIYF. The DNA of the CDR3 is TGTGCCAGCAGTGATGTTTGGGCCGCCGGCATCTCTGGAAACACCATATATTTT.

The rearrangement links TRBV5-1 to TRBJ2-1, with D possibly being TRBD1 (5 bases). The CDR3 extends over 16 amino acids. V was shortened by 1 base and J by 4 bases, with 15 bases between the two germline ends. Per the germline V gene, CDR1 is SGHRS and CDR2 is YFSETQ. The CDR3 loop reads CASSLQPLDKYNEQFF. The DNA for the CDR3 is TGCGCCAGCAGCTTGCAACCACTGGACAAATACAATGAGCAGTTCTTC.

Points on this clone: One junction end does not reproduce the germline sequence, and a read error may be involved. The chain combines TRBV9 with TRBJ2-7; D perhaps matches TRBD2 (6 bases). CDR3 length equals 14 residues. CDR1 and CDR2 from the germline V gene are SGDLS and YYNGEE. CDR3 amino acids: CASSAGTTRNEQYF. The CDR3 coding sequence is TGTGCCAGTAGCGCGGGAACTACTAGGAACGAGCAGTACTTC. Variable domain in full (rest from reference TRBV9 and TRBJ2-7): DSGVTQTPKHLITATGQRVTLRCSPRSGDLSVYWYQQSLDQGLQFLIQYYNGEERAKGNILERFSAQQFPDLHSELNLSSLELGDSALYFCASSAGTTRNEQYFGPGTRLTVT.

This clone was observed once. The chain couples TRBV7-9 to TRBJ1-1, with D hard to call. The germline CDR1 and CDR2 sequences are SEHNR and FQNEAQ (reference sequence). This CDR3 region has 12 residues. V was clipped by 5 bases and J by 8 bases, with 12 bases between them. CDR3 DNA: TGTGCCAGCAGCCCTGGCCATCCCGAAGCTTTCTTT. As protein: CASSPGHPEAFF.

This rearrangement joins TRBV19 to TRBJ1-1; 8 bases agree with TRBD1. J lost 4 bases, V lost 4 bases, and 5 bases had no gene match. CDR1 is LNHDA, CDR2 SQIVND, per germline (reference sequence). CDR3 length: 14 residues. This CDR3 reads CASSNRGSGTEAFF. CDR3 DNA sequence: TGTGCCAGTAGTAACAGGGGGTCGGGCACTGAAGCTTTCTTT.

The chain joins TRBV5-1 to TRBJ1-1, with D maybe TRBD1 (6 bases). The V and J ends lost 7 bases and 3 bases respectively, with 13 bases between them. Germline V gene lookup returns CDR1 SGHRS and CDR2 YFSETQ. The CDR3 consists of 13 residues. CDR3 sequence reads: CASRGGADTEAFF. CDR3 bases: TGCGCCAGCCGCGGGGGGGCGGACACTGAAGCTTTCTTT.

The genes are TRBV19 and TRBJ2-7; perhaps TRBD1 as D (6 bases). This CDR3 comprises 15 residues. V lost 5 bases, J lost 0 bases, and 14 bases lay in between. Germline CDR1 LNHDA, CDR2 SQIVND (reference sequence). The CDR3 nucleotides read TGTGCCAGTAGTTTCACAGGGCTGAGCTCCTACGAGCAGTACTTC. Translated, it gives CASSFTGLSSYEQYF. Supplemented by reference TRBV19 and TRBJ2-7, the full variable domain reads DGGITQSPKYLFRKEGQNVTLSCEQNLNHDAMYWYRQDPGQGLRLIYYSQIVNDFQKGDIAEGYSVSREKKESFPLTVTSAQKNPTAFYLCASSFTGLSSYEQYFGPGTRLTVT.

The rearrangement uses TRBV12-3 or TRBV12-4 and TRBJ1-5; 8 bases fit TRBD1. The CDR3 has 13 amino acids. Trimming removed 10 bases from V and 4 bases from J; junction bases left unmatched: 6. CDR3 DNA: TGTGCCACCTCGGACAGGGATAATCAGCCCCAGCATTTT. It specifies CATSDRDNQPQHF.

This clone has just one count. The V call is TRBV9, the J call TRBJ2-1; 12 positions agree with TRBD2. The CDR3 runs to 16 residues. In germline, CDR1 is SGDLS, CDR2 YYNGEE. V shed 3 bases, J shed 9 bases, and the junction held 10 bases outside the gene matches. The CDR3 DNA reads TGTGCCAGCAGCGCCCACCTAGCGGGAGGGTTGAGTGAGCAGTTCTTC. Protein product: CASSAHLAGGLSEQFF. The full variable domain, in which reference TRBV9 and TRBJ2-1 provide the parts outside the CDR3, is DSGVTQTPKHLITATGQRVTLRCSPRSGDLSVYWYQQSLDQGLQFLIQYYNGEERAKGNILERFSAQQFPDLHSELNLSSLELGDSALYFCASSAHLAGGLSEQFFGPGTRLTVL.

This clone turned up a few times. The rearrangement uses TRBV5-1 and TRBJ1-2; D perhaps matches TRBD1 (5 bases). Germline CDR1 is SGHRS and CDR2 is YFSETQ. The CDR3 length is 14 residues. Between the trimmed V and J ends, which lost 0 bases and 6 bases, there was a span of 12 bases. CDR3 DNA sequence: TGCGCCAGCAGCTTGGAGAGGACATCGGATGGCTACACCTTC. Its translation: CASSLERTSDGYTF.

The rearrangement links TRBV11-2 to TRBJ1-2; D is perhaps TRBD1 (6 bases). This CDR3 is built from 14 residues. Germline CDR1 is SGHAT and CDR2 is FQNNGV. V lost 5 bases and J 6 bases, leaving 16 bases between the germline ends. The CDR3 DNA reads TGTGCCAGCAGCCCGATTCAGGGGAGGGATGGCTACACCTTC. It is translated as CASSPIQGRDGYTF.

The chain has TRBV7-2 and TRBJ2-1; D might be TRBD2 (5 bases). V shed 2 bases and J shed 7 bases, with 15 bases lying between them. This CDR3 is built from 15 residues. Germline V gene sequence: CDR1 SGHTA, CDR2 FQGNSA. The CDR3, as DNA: TGTGCCAGCAGCTTACCGGGATGGTTTAGGAATGAGCAGTTCTTC. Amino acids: CASSLPGWFRNEQFF.